This TCR beta chain is drawn from a study of blood T cell repertoires in COVID-19 (dated by TCRdb to 2018 to 2020). About the full investigation: Collaborator samples came from the United States, Italy and Spain and covered acute and convalescent phases of COVID-19. The material from the prospective study consisted of cDNA or gDNA derived from T cells, B-cell-depleted T cells, or PBMCs. Subjects who had been exposed to COVID-19, were actively infected with it, or had recovered from it provided the deeply sampled blood TCRbeta repertoires that made up the dataset. The repertoires were released in a freely available public database intended as a resource for research on the immune response to SARS-CoV-2. Samples were obtained from the ongoing ImmuneRACE study (first 160 participants) and from approximately 1,200 subjects provided by 6 global collaborators. A de-identified subject ID, COVID-19 status, age in years and sex were almost always included in the sample metadata. Where available, HLA class I and class II types were taken from metadata supplied by the sample provider and were not determined by assay-based typing. General conclusions and limits of the study: How much clinical and demographic metadata was included differed by source and by participant, and the metadata was provided uncurated.

Collaborating institutions collected whole blood in K2EDTA tubes following their own protocols. For TCRbeta analysis, collaborators shipped samples in one of three forms: frozen whole blood, isolated PBMCs, or DNA extracted from either of those sample types. To note about this clone: Its antigen remains undetermined. Base quality data are lacking; no much larger clone is found one base away.

TCRbeta CDR3 regions were amplified from genomic DNA by means of the immunoSEQ Assay, a bias-controlled multiplex PCR. Turning to the authors' computational methods: Within the assay, amplification of reference gene primers was used to estimate how many nucleated cells each sample contained. Sequence reads were collapsed and filtered to measure the absolute abundance of every unique TCRbeta CDR3 rearrangement. Productive Simpson clonality was computed per sample as the square root of Simpson's diversity index over productive rearrangements. The table was pulled from immuneACCESS by TCRdb, which kept in-frame rearrangements only. Such tables lose some clones; where checked, under half of the loss comes from unresolved V genes, and the rest has no known cause. V and J calls and clone size are copied from that table; D and trimming were computed from the DNA. A total of around 250,000 clones appear in this sample, about 85% of them only once. The ten most abundant clones make up 3.6% of the sample.

Measured from the cysteine to the phenylalanine, the CDR3 is 12 residues long. Kept here is only the CDR3 DNA, which spans 36 bases and is read in frame from base 1. The germline V gene (reference sequence) yields SEHNR for CDR1 and FQNEAQ for CDR2. The junction shows trimming of 5 bases on V and 2 bases on J, plus 4 bases between the germline ends. This chain is built from TRBV7-9 and TRBJ1-5, with no reliable assignment of the D segment. The TCR comes from a man aged 18 to 29 with active or convalescent COVID-19. The sample was peripheral blood. The DNA sequence reads TGTGCCAGCAGCCCCGGCAATCAGCCCCAGCATTTT. Its product reads: CASSPGNQPQHF.